These 3 T cell receptor beta chains came from one sample sequenced in a study of control samples from healthy donors and cancer patients. Sequencing used immunoSEQ multiplex PCR; TCRdb keeps in-frame clones, though not all of them. The data show roughly 220,000 clones, about 95% seen once. Sequencing was done on a sample of blood. The receptors shown here come from a man between 50 and 59 years old in good health.

The V call is TRBV29-1, the J call TRBJ1-5, with TRBD1 as a possible D gene (6 bases). V was cut by 6 bases and J by 3 bases, with 12 bases left in between. This CDR3 is 13 amino acids long. Germline V gene data show CDR1 as SQVTM and CDR2 as ANQGSEA. The CDR3 spells CSVAGQNNQPQHF. CDR3 nucleotide sequence: TGCAGCGTCGCCGGACAGAACAATCAGCCCCAGCATTTT.

DNA of the CDR3: TGTGCCAGCACGGTAGGAGCTGGAAACACCATATATTTT. Translation: CASTVGAGNTIYF. V is TRBV9 and J is TRBJ1-3, with unresolved D. The CDR3 is 13 amino acids. The V gene lost 6 bases and the J gene lost 2 bases, with 9 bases spanning the gap. Germline-derived CDR1 and CDR2 are SGDLS and YYNGEE.

The table lists this clone with a count of one. The chain uses TRBV6-6 and TRBJ1-2; TRBD1 is a possible D gene (6 bases). Trimming left V 5 bases short and J 0 bases short, with 10 bases between. The germline gives CDR1 MNHNY, CDR2 SVGAGI (reference sequence). The CDR3 totals 14 residues. CDR3 DNA: TGTGCCAGCAGTCAGACAGGCCCTAACTATGGCTACACCTTC. It codes for CASSQTGPNYGYTF.